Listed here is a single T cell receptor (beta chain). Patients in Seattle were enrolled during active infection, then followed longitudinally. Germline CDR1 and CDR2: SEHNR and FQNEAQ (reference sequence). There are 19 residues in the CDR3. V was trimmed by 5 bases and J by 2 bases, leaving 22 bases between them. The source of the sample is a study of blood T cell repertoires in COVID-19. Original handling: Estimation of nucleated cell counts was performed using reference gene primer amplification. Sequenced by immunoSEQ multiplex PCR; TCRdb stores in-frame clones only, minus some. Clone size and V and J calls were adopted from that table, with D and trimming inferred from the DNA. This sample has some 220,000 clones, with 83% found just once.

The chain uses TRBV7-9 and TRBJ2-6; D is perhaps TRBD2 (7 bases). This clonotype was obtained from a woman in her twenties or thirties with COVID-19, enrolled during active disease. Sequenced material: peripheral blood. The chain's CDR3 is CASSPRGAGRVPGANVLTF. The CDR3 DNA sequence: TGTGCCAGCAGCCCTCGGGGGGCGGGAAGGGTCCCTGGGGCCAACGTCCTGACTTTC.